A single sample gave rise to the 11 T cell receptor beta chains below, sequenced in a study of human T cells and chemical hapten exposure. Someone pulled total RNA out of unfractionated whole blood. MiXCR was run by TCRdb on the 5' RACE reads, yielding one entry per CDR3 protein. The table records 95,000 to 120,000 distinct CDR3 sequences, roughly 19% of them present only once. The receptor set was obtained from a human donor in good health.

The chain links TRBV16 to TRBJ2-1, with 8 bases that match TRBD2. CDR1 is KGHSY and CDR2 is FQNENV in the germline V gene. The CDR3 runs to 14 residues. V was clipped by 4 bases and J by 6 bases; unmatched bases: 5. CDR3 residues: CASSPGGGGNEQFF. DNA for the CDR3: TGTGCCAGCAGCCCCGGGGGGGGCGGCAATGAGCAGTTCTTC. Combining the CDR3 with reference TRBV16 and TRBJ2-1 gives the whole variable domain GEEVAQTPKHLVRGEGQKAKLYCAPIKGHSYVFWYQQVLKNEFKFLISFQNENVFDETGMPKERFSAKCLPNSPCSLEIQATKLEDSAVYFCASSPGGGGNEQFFGPGTRLTVL.

There are a few counts of this clonotype. The chain has TRBV29-1 and TRBJ2-3, with 15 bases that match TRBD2. V was clipped by 6 bases and J by 3 bases; unmatched bases: 4. This CDR3 contains 15 residues. Germline-derived CDR1 and CDR2 are SQVTM and ANQGSEA. This chain's CDR3 is CSVSGTSGRTDTQYF. The CDR3 bases are TGCAGCGTATCCGGGACTAGCGGGAGGACAGATACGCAGTATTTT.

This chain links TRBV4-1 with TRBJ2-1, with unresolved D. With 4 bases removed from V and 9 bases from J, the gap between germline ends came to 13 bases. Per the germline V gene, CDR1 is MGHRA and CDR2 is YSYEKL. The CDR3 has 13 residues. The CDR3 DNA follows: TGCGCCAGCAGCCGCGGAGAAAGGGTTGAGCAGTTCTTC. It yields the protein CASSRGERVEQFF.

The chain joins TRBV5-1 to TRBJ2-3; 12 bases agree with TRBD2. V trimming: 3 bases; J trimming: 11 bases; junction bases outside the gene matches: 13. The CDR3 has 16 residues. Germline V gene lookup returns CDR1 SGHRS and CDR2 YFSETQ. For the CDR3, the DNA is TGCGCCAGCAGCTCGTTGACTAGCGGGAGCACGGTGGAGCAGTATTTT. Residues: CASSSLTSGSTVEQYF.

The chain has TRBV6-5 and TRBJ1-5, with D maybe TRBD1 (6 bases). Trimming took 6 bases from V and 15 from J, leaving 18 bases between them. This CDR3 has 12 residues. Germline V gene sequence: CDR1 MNHEY, CDR2 SVGAGI. CDR3 sequence (DNA): TGTGCCAGCAGCAATGACAGGAGGACCCGGCATTTT. Translated: CASSNDRRTRHF.

In this sample, this clonotype turned up a few times. The chain is built from TRBV7-8 and TRBJ2-3; TRBD1 is a possible D gene (6 bases). This CDR3 is built from 15 residues. CDR1 is SGHVS, CDR2 FQNEAQ, per germline. The V gene lost 1 base and the J gene lost 2 bases, with 10 bases spanning the gap. Here the CDR3 DNA reads TGTGCCAGCAGCTTAGGAGGGGGAAACACAGATACGCAGTATTTT. Translation gives CASSLGGGNTDTQYF.

The chain carries TRBV5-6 and TRBJ2-1; 8 positions agree with TRBD2. The CDR3 runs to 16 residues. J was trimmed by 4 bases and V by 2 bases; bases with no gene match: 8. The germline gives CDR1 SGHDT, CDR2 YYEEEE. The CDR3 sequence is CASSFPTGGRYNEQFF. The CDR3 DNA reads TGTGCCAGCAGCTTTCCCACGGGCGGGAGGTACAATGAGCAGTTCTTC. The full variable domain, completed using reference TRBV5-6 and TRBJ2-1, is DAGVTQSPTHLIKTRGQQVTLRCSPKSGHDTVSWYQQALGQGPQFIFQYYEEEERQRGNFPDRFSGHQFPNYSSELNVNALLLGDSALYLCASSFPTGGRYNEQFFGPGTRLTVL.

The rearrangement links TRBV20-1 to TRBJ2-3; tentative D call: TRBD2 (6 bases). Germline CDR1 is DFQATT and CDR2 is SNEGSKA (reference sequence). The CDR3 is 18 amino acids. Deletions cut 3 bases from V and 0 bases from J, with 22 bases between. The CDR3 DNA is TGCAGTGCTAGCCTCAAGGAGGGACCCGAAGGGAGCACAGATACGCAGTATTTT. It is translated as CSASLKEGPEGSTDTQYF.

The CDR3 coding sequence is TGTGCCATACAATCGAACGTCGGGGGGACCCACTACACCTTC. Translation: CAIQSNVGGTHYTF. V gene TRBV28 combines with J gene TRBJ1-2, with D perhaps matching TRBD1 (5 bases). Deletions cut 10 bases from V and 10 bases from J, with 25 bases between. Germline V gene data show CDR1 as MDHEN and CDR2 as SYDVKM. The CDR3 is 14 residues long.

The rearrangement uses TRBV3-1 and TRBJ2-7; D tentatively fits TRBD1 or TRBD2 (5 bases each). CDR3 size: 16 residues. With 0 bases removed from V and 8 bases from J, the gap between germline ends came to 20 bases. Germline loops: CDR1 LGHDT, CDR2 YNNKEL (reference sequence). CDR3 residues: CASSQERDLKTGKQYF. The CDR3 DNA follows: TGTGCCAGCAGCCAAGAGAGGGACCTAAAAACCGGGAAGCAGTACTTC.

This chain links TRBV19 with TRBJ1-1; D perhaps matches TRBD1 (6 bases). The germline V gene has CDR1 LNHDA and CDR2 SQIVND (reference sequence). This CDR3 contains 16 residues. Trimming took 6 bases from V and 2 from J, leaving 19 bases between them. The CDR3 spells CASSKLPGTPNTEAFF. CDR3 DNA sequence: TGTGCCAGTAGCAAACTCCCCGGGACACCAAACACTGAAGCTTTCTTT.